The 23 T cell receptor beta chains reported below all come from one sample, sequenced in a study of cytomegalovirus exposure and HLA in healthy donors. PCR amplification relied on 60 Vbeta primers (plus 13 Jbeta primers). Here immunoSEQ multiplex PCR was the method, and the copy in TCRdb shows in-frame clones only, minus some. The data hold approximately 120,000 clones, with around 81% observed a single time. Material: PBMCs. The receptor source for this set is a woman aged 25 to 39 in good health and CMV-seronegative.

The J gene is TRBJ2-1, the V gene TRBV11-3; TRBD1 agrees at 10 bases. V lost 4 bases to trimming and J lost 3 bases; unmatched junction nucleotides: 6. CDR1 and CDR2 (germline): SGHNT, YENEEA. CDR3 size: 16 residues. CDR3: CASSWTGTGDYNEQFF. The CDR3 coding sequence is TGTGCCAGCAGCTGGACCGGGACAGGGGACTACAATGAGCAGTTCTTC.

The chain uses TRBV5-8 and TRBJ2-1, with 7 bases that match TRBD2. Trimming removed 0 bases from V and 4 bases from J; junction bases left unmatched: 4. CDR1 is SGHTS and CDR2 is YDEGEE in the germline V gene. The CDR3 has 15 amino acids. The DNA of the CDR3 is TGTGCCAGCAGCTTGGGTGGGAGGGTTTACAATGAGCAGTTCTTC. Protein: CASSLGGRVYNEQFF.

This chain's CDR3 is CASSLERTGSGFGGYTF. The CDR3 DNA reads as TGTGCCAGCAGCTTGGAGCGGACAGGGAGTGGGTTTGGTGGCTACACCTTC. This sequence joins TRBV5-5 and TRBJ1-2; 8 bases are a match to TRBD1. The junction had 14 bases not matched to a gene; V was cut back by 0 bases and J by 7 bases. Germline V gene data show CDR1 as SGHKS and CDR2 as YYEKEE (reference sequence). The CDR3 runs 17 residues.

This clone was picked up one time. This chain connects TRBV19 to TRBJ1-5; D perhaps matches TRBD1 (6 bases). CDR1 is LNHDA and CDR2 is SQIVND in the germline V gene (reference sequence). V was cut by 3 bases and J by 3 bases, with 12 bases left in between. The length of the CDR3 is 15 residues. The CDR3 reads CASSIRTALNQPQHF. As DNA, the CDR3 is TGTGCCAGTAGTATTAGGACAGCTCTCAATCAGCCCCAGCATTTT.

This chain connects TRBV6-5 to TRBJ1-4, with 10 bases fitting TRBD1. Germline CDR1 MNHEY, CDR2 SVGAGI. The CDR3 loop spans 14 amino acids. The V gene end was trimmed by 5 bases and the J gene end by 8 bases; junction bases not matched to a gene: 5. In DNA, the CDR3 is TGTGCCAGCAGTGACGGACAGGGGGTGGAAAAACTGTTTTTT. Translating gives CASSDGQGVEKLFF.

The chain joins TRBV28 to TRBJ1-1; 10 nucleotides align to TRBD1. Looked up from germline, CDR1 is MDHEN and CDR2 is SYDVKM. Trimming took 6 bases from V and 10 from J; bases not matched to a gene: 11. The CDR3 is 14 residues long. The CDR3, as DNA: TGTGCCAGCAGATCCGGGACAGGGGCGGTGAGAGCTTTCTTT. Protein sequence: CASRSGTGAVRAFF.

The chain uses TRBV28 and TRBJ2-5; TRBD1 matches at 8 bases. Germline V CDR1 and CDR2: MDHEN, SYDVKM. The CDR3 extends over 14 amino acids. V was pared by 5 bases and J by 5 bases, with 7 bases of the junction left unmatched. This CDR3 is CASSPLDRVETQYF. The DNA of the CDR3 is TGTGCCAGCAGTCCCCTGGACAGGGTGGAGACCCAGTACTTC.

V is TRBV6-5 and J is TRBJ1-2; maybe TRBD1 (5 bases). Germline V gene lookup returns CDR1 MNHEY and CDR2 SVGAGI. There are 13 residues in the CDR3. V was pared by 11 bases and J by 2 bases, with 15 bases between. CDR3 region: CAVQEGPNYGYTF. CDR3 DNA: TGTGCCGTACAGGAGGGCCCGAACTATGGCTACACCTTC.

The genes are TRBV4-1 and TRBJ2-1; 11 bases are shared with TRBD1. V lost 1 base to trimming and J lost 9 bases; unmatched junction nucleotides: 8. The CDR3 extends over 16 amino acids. Germline V gene data show CDR1 as MGHRA and CDR2 as YSYEKL. DNA of the CDR3: TGCGCCAGCAGCCAAGTTTTCGGACAGGGGGCTGGTGAGCAGTTCTTC. Protein: CASSQVFGQGAGEQFF.

The chain uses TRBV28 and TRBJ2-3; 10 nucleotides agree with TRBD2. V was clipped by 8 bases and J by 14 bases; unmatched bases: 22. The CDR3 has 16 residues. Germline values: CDR1 MDHEN, CDR2 SYDVKM. The CDR3 bases are TGTGCCAGCCCCCGTTTCGGTAGCGGGAGGAAGCAATTGTGGTATTTT. Amino acid sequence: CASPRFGSGRKQLWYF.

The rearrangement uses TRBV2 and TRBJ2-2, with 10 bases matching TRBD2. This CDR3 comprises 18 residues. Trimming took 6 bases from V and 2 from J; bases not matched to a gene: 12. Per germline, CDR1 SNHLY and CDR2 FYNNEI. CDR3 coding DNA: TGTGCCAGCAGGACCCCGGGGAGCGGGAGGGCCAACACCGGGGAGCTGTTTTTT. As protein: CASRTPGSGRANTGELFF. The full variable domain, completed using reference TRBV2 and TRBJ2-2, is EPEVTQTPSHQVTQMGQEVILRCVPISNHLYFYWYRQILGQKVEFLVSFYNNEISEKSEIFDDQFSVERPDGSNFTLKIRSTKLEDSAMYFCASRTPGSGRANTGELFFGEGSRLTVL.

This clone came up a few times. The chain links TRBV30 to TRBJ2-7, with 7 bases lining up with TRBD1. The J segment lost 6 bases and the V segment lost 0 bases, leaving 5 bases of the junction unmatched. This CDR3 has 13 residues. The V gene's germline CDR1 is GTSNPN and CDR2 SVGIG (reference sequence). The CDR3 DNA is TGTGCCTGGAGTGTACAACCAGGGGGCGAGCAGTACTTC. As protein: CAWSVQPGGEQYF. Combining the CDR3 with reference TRBV30 and TRBJ2-7 gives the whole variable domain SQTIHQWPATLVQPVGSPLSLECTVEGTSNPNLYWYRQAAGRGLQLLFYSVGIGQISSEVPQNLSASRPQDRQFILSSKKLLLSDSGFYLCAWSVQPGGEQYFGPGTRLTVT.

V is TRBV28 and J is TRBJ1-5; D gene uncertain. Trimming removed 6 bases from V and 1 base from J, with 13 bases in between. The CDR3 totals 15 residues. In germline, CDR1 is MDHEN, CDR2 SYDVKM. As DNA, the CDR3 is TGTGCCAGCAGCCCGCGGGGAAGGAGCAATCAGCCCCAGCATTTT. Amino acid sequence: CASSPRGRSNQPQHF.

The chain couples TRBV6-5 to TRBJ1-4, with a possible D match to TRBD1 (5 bases). Trimming left V 10 bases short and J 12 bases short, with 24 bases between. The germline gives CDR1 MNHEY, CDR2 SVGAGI. CDR3 length equals 14 residues. The CDR3 sequence is CATLLGLNSKELFF. DNA of the CDR3: TGTGCCACATTGTTGGGACTAAATTCGAAAGAACTGTTTTTT.

J is TRBJ2-2 and V is TRBV5-3, with 9 nucleotides matching TRBD2. TRBV5-3 is treated as an ORF (open reading frame) with a function not yet certain. CDR3 length: 17 residues. V was clipped by 0 bases and J by 5 bases; unmatched bases: 8. DNA for the CDR3: TGTGCCAGAAGCTTGGAACGTAGCGGGAGAGTAACCGGGGAGCTGTTTTTT. Protein: CARSLERSGRVTGELFF.

This clone was found once. The chain couples TRBV10-3 to TRBJ2-1, with 11 nucleotides matching TRBD2. There are 17 residues in the CDR3. CDR1 is ENHRY and CDR2 is SYGVKD in the germline V gene. V lost 10 bases and J lost 5; bases outside the gene matches: 16. The CDR3 loop is CATNAGMGLADDNEQFF. The CDR3 DNA follows: TGTGCCACCAATGCAGGGATGGGACTAGCGGACGACAATGAGCAGTTCTTC.

The CDR3 bases are TGTGCCAGCTCACCACCACCAGGAACTTATGGCTACACCTTC. Translation gives CASSPPPGTYGYTF. The V and J genes are TRBV18 and TRBJ1-2; D is unresolved. Germline V gene sequence: CDR1 KGHSH, CDR2 LQKENI. V was clipped by 0 bases and J by 5 bases, with 10 bases between them. The CDR3 consists of 14 residues.

The rearrangement uses TRBV19 and TRBJ1-1; TRBD1 is a possible D gene (6 bases). Deletions cut 3 bases from V and 2 bases from J, with 10 bases between. Germline loops: CDR1 LNHDA, CDR2 SQIVND (reference sequence). This CDR3 is 14 amino acids long. The CDR3 loop reads CASSMSGANTEAFF. The DNA for the CDR3 is TGTGCCAGTAGTATGTCAGGGGCCAACACTGAAGCTTTCTTT.

This chain connects TRBV21-1 to TRBJ2-5; the D segment call TRBD2 is taken from the table without a DNA check. TRBV21-1 is classified as a pseudogene. The CDR3 consists of 17 residues. In DNA form, the CDR3 reads TGTGCCAGCAGCCGGGCTAGCGGGAGACGGGGCCAAGAGACCCAGTACTTC. This gives the protein CASSRASGRRGQETQYF.

The chain recombines TRBV7-2 with TRBJ2-2, with 8 bases lining up with TRBD2. The CDR3 covers 15 residues. Germline trimming cut 6 bases from V and 4 bases from J; bases unmatched to any gene: 7. Germline V gene lookup returns CDR1 SGHTA and CDR2 FQGNSA. DNA of the CDR3: TGTGCCAGCAGTAGGAGCGGGAGCCGCACCGGGGAGCTGTTTTTT. Amino acids: CASSRSGSRTGELFF. Combining the CDR3 with reference TRBV7-2 and TRBJ2-2 gives the whole variable domain GAGVSQSPSNKVTEKGKDVELRCDPISGHTALYWYRQSLGQGLEFLIYFQGNSAPDKSGLPSDRFSAERTGGSVSTLTIQRTQQEDSAVYLCASSRSGSRTGELFFGEGSRLTVL.

This clone was seen more than once but under ten times. This chain connects TRBV28 to TRBJ1-2; 8 nucleotides align to TRBD1. Germline V CDR1 and CDR2: MDHEN, SYDVKM. V shed 4 bases and J 3 bases; nucleotides not matched to a gene: 4. The CDR3 totals 14 residues. The CDR3 reads CASSSTGVYYGYTF. CDR3 DNA sequence: TGTGCCAGCAGTTCGACAGGGGTTTACTATGGCTACACCTTC.

The genes are TRBV6-1 and TRBJ2-7; tentative D call: TRBD1 (6 bases). V was cut by 3 bases and J by 4 bases, with 22 bases left in between. The CDR3 covers 17 residues. Germline V gene data show CDR1 as MNHNS and CDR2 as SASEGT. CDR3 sequence reads: CASSDLRKNRAAYEQYF. Here the CDR3 DNA reads TGTGCCAGCAGTGATCTACGAAAAAACAGGGCAGCTTACGAGCAGTACTTC.

The genes are TRBV7-8 and TRBJ2-1, with TRBD1 matching 7 bases. The CDR3 spans 15 residues. Germline assignment: CDR1 SGHVS and CDR2 FQNEAQ. With 5 bases clipped from V and 3 bases from J, the junction kept 7 bases outside the gene matches. The CDR3 coding sequence is TGTGCCAGCAGCGACCTCCGGGACAGCTACAATGAGCAGTTCTTC. Translating it yields CASSDLRDSYNEQFF. Looking up the rest from reference TRBV7-8 and TRBJ2-1 gives the full variable domain: GAGVSQSPRYKVAKRGQDVALRCDPISGHVSLFWYQQALGQGPEFLTYFQNEAQLDKSGLPSDRFFAERPEGSVSTLKIQRTQQEDSAVYLCASSDLRDSYNEQFFGPGTRLTVL.